Listed here are 7 T cell receptor beta chains from one sample, sequenced in a study of cytomegalovirus exposure and HLA in healthy donors (dated by TCRdb to about 2017). Library preparation employed the immunoSEQ multiplex PCR assay. For the multiplex PCR, a mixture combining 60 forward primers for TCR Vbeta segments and 13 reverse primers for TCR Jbeta segments was used. In TCRdb, the immuneACCESS table is reduced to in-frame sequences with V and J assigned. These tables do not hold every clone; where another copy was compared, an unresolved V gene accounts for under half, and the others remain unexplained. The sample table contains some 190,000 clones; only one count was recorded for 85% of them. The ten largest clones represent 1% of the sample. Sequencing was performed on PBMCs. The origin of the receptors is a boy aged 2 to 10 in good health and CMV-seronegative.

Of note for this clone: Relative to the germline gene, one junction end is altered; a read error may explain this. This chain links TRBV28 with TRBJ1-5; 10 bases agree with TRBD1. The germline V gene has CDR1 MDHEN and CDR2 SYDVKM. This CDR3 comprises 14 residues. In DNA form, the CDR3 reads TGTGTCAGCCGGGACAGGGGAGGGGATCAGCCCCAGCATTTT. Translation gives CVSRDRGGDQPQHF.

The CDR3: CASSPVPGLADNEQFF. CDR3 coding DNA: TGTGCCAGCAGCCCTGTACCGGGACTAGCGGACAATGAGCAGTTCTTC. The V call is TRBV7-3, the J call TRBJ2-1, with TRBD2 matching over 11 bases. Germline values: CDR1 SGHTA, CDR2 FQGTGA. The CDR3 length is 16 residues. With 5 bases clipped from V and 5 bases from J, the junction kept 8 bases outside the gene matches.

This rearrangement joins TRBV6-1 to TRBJ1-4; 7 bases fit TRBD1. Germline CDR1 reads MNHNS; CDR2 reads SASEGT. The length of the CDR3 is 15 residues. V lost 6 bases and J lost 4; bases outside the gene matches: 8. As DNA, the CDR3 is TGTGCCAGCAGACCTACGGACAGGCTTAATGAAAAACTGTTTTTT. This encodes CASRPTDRLNEKLFF.

J is TRBJ1-2 and V is TRBV19; 9 positions match TRBD1. Germline values: CDR1 LNHDA, CDR2 SQIVND (reference sequence). The CDR3 spans 14 residues. V was pared by 3 bases and J by 8 bases, with 7 bases of the junction left unmatched. CDR3 in amino acids: CASSILGTGFGYTF. The CDR3 bases are TGTGCCAGTAGTATTCTGGGGACAGGGTTCGGCTACACCTTC.

The chain joins TRBV28 to TRBJ1-2, with D tentatively TRBD1 (5 bases). V dropped 6 bases and J dropped 0 bases, with 11 bases sitting between them. CDR3 length: 14 residues. Germline CDR1 reads MDHEN; CDR2 reads SYDVKM. The CDR3 bases are TGTGCCAGCAGCGACAGCCTCTCTAACTATGGCTACACCTTC. It encodes CASSDSLSNYGYTF.

The chain couples TRBV6-5 to TRBJ1-5; the D gene is possibly TRBD1 (6 bases). The CDR3 spans 12 residues. Germline values: CDR1 MNHEY, CDR2 SVGAGI. The CDR3 sequence: CATRGPNQPQHF. The CDR3 coding sequence is TGTGCGACGCGGGGGCCTAATCAGCCCCAGCATTTT.

The chain employs TRBV30 and TRBJ1-5; a possible D gene is TRBD1 (6 bases). V was cut by 4 bases and J by 0 bases, with 13 bases left in between. From germline, CDR1 is GTSNPN and CDR2 SVGIG (reference sequence). CDR3 size: 15 residues. The CDR3 spells CAWTSDRNSNQPQHF. CDR3 in DNA: TGTGCCTGGACGTCCGACAGGAATAGCAATCAGCCCCAGCATTTT.